A single sample is the source of the 12 T cell receptor beta chains below, sequenced in a study of Ad26.COV2.S vaccination and SARS-CoV-2 variants. Profiled with immunoSEQ multiplex PCR; TCRdb holds only in-frame clones, not every one. The data show about 680,000 clones, 89% seen once. Treatment here: over 15 received Ad26.COV2.S at low or high dose, single or two shots; several received placebo; per-sample allocation not given. Vaccine and placebo recipients were sampled on day 63 after the first injection. Sequencing was performed on peripheral blood, taken in a trial of Ad26.COV2.S vaccine versus placebo. The receptors shown here come from a person aged 18-65 years who received the Ad26.COV2.S COVID-19 vaccine or a placebo.

The V call is TRBV27, the J call TRBJ1-1; 8 bases agree with TRBD1. The ends lost 5 bases at V and 3 bases at J; junction bases unmatched: 2. This CDR3 is 13 amino acids long. CDR1 MNHEY and CDR2 SMNVEV come from the germline V gene (reference sequence). CDR3 loop: CASSLTGDTEAFF. As DNA, the CDR3 is TGTGCCAGCAGTCTGACAGGGGACACTGAAGCTTTCTTT.

The chain joins TRBV4-2 to TRBJ2-5; D is tentatively TRBD1 or TRBD2 (5 bases each). The germline V gene has CDR1 LGHNA and CDR2 YNFKEQ. This CDR3 region has 15 residues. V was clipped by 1 base and J by 9 bases, with 18 bases between them. The CDR3 sequence: CASSQARTPRGAQYF. CDR3 nucleotides: TGTGCCAGCAGCCAAGCCCGGACCCCTCGAGGGGCCCAGTACTTC.

The chain has TRBV11-2 and TRBJ2-3; D unresolved. The CDR3 consists of 12 residues. The V end lost 4 bases, the J end lost 4 bases, and 6 bases lay between the germline ends. Germline V gene data show CDR1 as SGHAT and CDR2 as FQNNGV. The CDR3 loop reads CASSYGSDTQYF. The CDR3 DNA reads TGTGCCAGCAGCTACGGATCAGATACGCAGTATTTT.

The rearrangement uses TRBV30 and TRBJ1-2; D may be TRBD1 (6 bases). The V end was cut by 4 bases, the J end by 8 bases, with 17 bases between. CDR1 and CDR2 from the germline V gene are GTSNPN and SVGIG (reference sequence). This CDR3 contains 13 residues. CDR3 in amino acids: CAWKTGPSNGYTF. In DNA, the CDR3 is TGTGCCTGGAAGACAGGCCCCTCAAACGGCTACACCTTC.

The chain uses TRBV6-2 or TRBV6-3 and TRBJ2-2; 7 nucleotides line up with TRBD1. V was clipped by 2 bases and J by 1 base; unmatched bases: 7. This CDR3 is 17 amino acids long. From germline, CDR1 is MNHEY and CDR2 SVGEGT. The CDR3 loop is CASSYERGQRNTGELFF. DNA for the CDR3: TGTGCCAGCAGTTACGAGAGGGGACAGAGGAACACCGGGGAGCTGTTTTTT.

The chain joins TRBV6-5 to TRBJ2-5; the D is unclear. Trimming cost V 0 bases and J 2 bases, with 10 bases left between them. This CDR3 spans 15 amino acids. CDR1 is MNHEY and CDR2 is SVGAGI in the germline V gene. The CDR3 spells CASSYSGYRQETQYF. The CDR3 DNA reads TGTGCCAGCAGTTACTCGGGATATAGGCAAGAGACCCAGTACTTC.

The chain recombines TRBV2 with TRBJ2-2; TRBD2 might be the D (6 bases). Trimming removed 7 bases from V and 0 bases from J, with 21 bases in between. Germline-derived CDR1 and CDR2 are SNHLY and FYNNEI. The CDR3 is made up of 18 amino acids. CDR3: CASKSSRTGATNTGELFF. CDR3 DNA sequence: TGTGCCAGCAAATCCTCGAGAACGGGAGCTACGAACACCGGGGAGCTGTTTTTT.

This chain links TRBV13 with TRBJ2-7; 10 bases align to TRBD2. V shed 1 base and J 2 bases; nucleotides not matched to a gene: 2. The CDR3 runs to 15 residues. The germline CDR1 and CDR2 sequences are PRHDT and FYEKMQ (reference sequence). The CDR3 DNA follows: TGTGCCAGCAGCTTAGAGGGACTAGCGACCTACGAGCAGTACTTC. Translating it yields CASSLEGLATYEQYF. Full variable domain (outside the CDR3, taken from reference TRBV13 and TRBJ2-7): AAGVIQSPRHLIKEKRETATLKCYPIPRHDTVYWYQQGPGQDPQFLISFYEKMQSDKGSIPDRFSAQQFSDYHSELNMSSLELGDSALYFCASSLEGLATYEQYFGPGTRLTVT.

The rearrangement joins TRBV19 to TRBJ2-2, with TRBD1 identical over 8 bases. The junction had 4 bases not matched to a gene; V was cut back by 10 bases and J by 0 bases. Germline values: CDR1 LNHDA, CDR2 SQIVND (reference sequence). The CDR3 spans 14 residues. As DNA, the CDR3 is TGTGCCACTGGGACAGGCCCGAACACCGGGGAGCTGTTTTTT. Translation gives CATGTGPNTGELFF.

V is TRBV3-1 (or the pseudogene TRBV3-2) and J is TRBJ2-5; TRBD1 aligns across 9 bases. With V trimmed by 1 base and J by 4 bases, 7 bases remained unmatched. The CDR3 loop spans 16 amino acids. Germline V lookup: CDR1 LGHDT, CDR2 YNNKEL (reference sequence). The chain's CDR3 is CASSQAAGQGGETQYF. In DNA form, the CDR3 reads TGTGCCAGCAGCCAAGCGGCGGGACAGGGAGGAGAGACCCAGTACTTC.

This sequence joins TRBV18 and TRBJ1-3; the D gene is possibly TRBD1 (5 bases). The germline gives CDR1 KGHSH, CDR2 LQKENI. Trimming took off 6 bases at V and 5 bases at J, with 11 bases between the two ends. This CDR3 is 13 amino acids long. The CDR3 nucleotides are TGTGCCAGCTCTCCAGGGTCGAGAAACACCATATATTTT. This translates into CASSPGSRNTIYF. The full variable domain, completed using reference TRBV18 and TRBJ1-3, is NAGVMQNPRHLVRRRGQEARLRCSPMKGHSHVYWYRQLPEEGLKFMVYLQKENIIDESGMPKERFSAEFPKEGPSILRIQQVVRGDSAAYFCASSPGSRNTIYFGEGSWLTVV.

V is TRBV4-2 and J is TRBJ1-6; D is ambiguous. Looked up from germline, CDR1 is LGHNA and CDR2 is YNFKEQ. This CDR3 is built from 15 residues. V lost 3 bases to trimming and J lost 3 bases, with 9 bases between them. The DNA for the CDR3 is TGTGCCAGCAGCCACGGTGCAGACTATAATTCACCCCTCCACTTT. This sequence encodes CASSHGADYNSPLHF.